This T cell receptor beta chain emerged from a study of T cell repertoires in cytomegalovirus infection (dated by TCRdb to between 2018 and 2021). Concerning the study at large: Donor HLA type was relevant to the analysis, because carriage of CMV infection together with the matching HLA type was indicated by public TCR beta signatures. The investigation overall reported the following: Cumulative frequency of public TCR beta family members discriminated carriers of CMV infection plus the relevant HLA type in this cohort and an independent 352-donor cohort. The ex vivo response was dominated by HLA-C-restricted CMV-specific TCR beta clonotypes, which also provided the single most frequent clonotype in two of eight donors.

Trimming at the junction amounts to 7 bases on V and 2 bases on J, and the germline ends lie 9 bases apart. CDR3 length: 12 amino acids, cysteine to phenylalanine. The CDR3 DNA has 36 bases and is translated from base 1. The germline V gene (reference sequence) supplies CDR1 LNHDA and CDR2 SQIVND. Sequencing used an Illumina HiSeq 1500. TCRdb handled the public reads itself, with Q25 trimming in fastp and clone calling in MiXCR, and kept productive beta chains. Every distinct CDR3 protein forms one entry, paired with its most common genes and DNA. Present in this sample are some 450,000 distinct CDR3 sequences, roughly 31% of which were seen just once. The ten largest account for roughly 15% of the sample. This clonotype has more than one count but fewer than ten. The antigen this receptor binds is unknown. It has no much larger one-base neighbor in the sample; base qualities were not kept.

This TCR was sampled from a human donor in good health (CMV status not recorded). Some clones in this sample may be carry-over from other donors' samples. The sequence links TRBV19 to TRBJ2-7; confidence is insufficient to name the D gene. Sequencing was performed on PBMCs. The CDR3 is CASKDYAYEQYF. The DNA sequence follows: TGTGCCAGTAAAGATTACGCCTACGAGCAGTACTTC.